Listed here are 12 T cell receptor beta chains from one sample, sequenced in a study of cytomegalovirus exposure and HLA in healthy donors. Method: immunoSEQ multiplex PCR; TCRdb's copy keeps in-frame clones and lacks some. The table lists 220,000 or so clones, 75% to 95% of them singletons. The sample was PBMCs. The receptors were gathered from a woman aged 18 to 35 in good health and CMV-seronegative.

The chain joins TRBV10-1 to TRBJ2-7; tentatively, D is TRBD2 (5 bases). This CDR3 contains 15 residues. V was trimmed by 1 base and J by 4 bases, leaving 14 bases between them. Germline V gene sequence: CDR1 WNHNN, CDR2 SYGVQD (reference sequence). Here the CDR3 DNA reads TGCGCCAGCAGTGAGTTGACAAGCGGACGGTACGAGCAGTACTTC. This encodes CASSELTSGRYEQYF.

V is TRBV6-6 and J is TRBJ2-7; D gene ambiguous. V shed 6 bases and J shed 6 bases, with 12 bases lying between them. CDR3 length: 12 amino acids. CDR1 and CDR2 from the germline V gene are MNHNY and SVGAGI (reference sequence). Written as DNA, the CDR3 is TGTGCCAGCAGGTTACGTACAGCCGAGCAGTACTTC. Protein product: CASRLRTAEQYF.

This chain joins TRBV7-8 and TRBJ2-7, with 9 bases lining up with TRBD2. Germline V gene data show CDR1 as SGHVS and CDR2 as FQNEAQ. This CDR3 contains 18 residues. The V segment lost 2 bases and the J segment 4 bases; nucleotides outside the gene matches: 15. The CDR3 region has the DNA TGTGCCAGCAGCTTATCTAGCGGGATTGGGGTTGTGGGTTACGAGCAGTACTTC. This translates into CASSLSSGIGVVGYEQYF. Full variable domain (remainder filled in from reference TRBV7-8 and TRBJ2-7): GAGVSQSPRYKVAKRGQDVALRCDPISGHVSLFWYQQALGQGPEFLTYFQNEAQLDKSGLPSDRFFAERPEGSVSTLKIQRTQQEDSAVYLCASSLSSGIGVVGYEQYFGPGTRLTVT.

This clone showed up just once. This rearrangement joins TRBV18 to TRBJ1-3; D unclear. V was trimmed by 2 bases and J by 3 bases, leaving 5 bases between them. This CDR3 contains 13 residues. Germline CDR1 reads KGHSH; CDR2 reads LQKENI. The DNA of the CDR3 is TGTGCCAGCTCACCAAACGGTGGAAACACCATATATTTT. It yields the protein CASSPNGGNTIYF.

The chain has TRBV13 and TRBJ2-7, with D tentatively TRBD2 (6 bases). The CDR3 consists of 17 residues. V was cut by 4 bases and J by 4 bases, with 23 bases left in between. The germline V gene has CDR1 PRHDT and CDR2 FYEKMQ (reference sequence). The CDR3 loop reads CASSSRGSGLWGYEQYF. Written as DNA, the CDR3 is TGTGCCAGCAGCTCCCGGGGTAGCGGTCTTTGGGGGTACGAGCAGTACTTC. Based on the CDR3 plus reference TRBV13 and TRBJ2-7, the full variable domain is AAGVIQSPRHLIKEKRETATLKCYPIPRHDTVYWYQQGPGQDPQFLISFYEKMQSDKGSIPDRFSAQQFSDYHSELNMSSLELGDSALYFCASSSRGSGLWGYEQYFGPGTRLTVT.

The chain joins TRBV4-1 to TRBJ2-7; 10 bases fit TRBD1. The junction had 5 bases not matched to a gene; V was cut back by 6 bases and J by 3 bases. The CDR3 consists of 14 residues. Germline V gene lookup returns CDR1 MGHRA and CDR2 YSYEKL. CDR3 region: CASRVGQGGYEQYF. Written as DNA, the CDR3 is TGCGCCAGCAGAGTTGGACAGGGGGGCTACGAGCAGTACTTC.

This chain uses TRBV14 with TRBJ2-5, with 7 bases identical to TRBD1. The CDR3 covers 15 residues. The V gene end was trimmed by 0 bases and the J gene end by 3 bases; junction bases not matched to a gene: 4. The germline gives CDR1 SGHDN, CDR2 FVKESK. CDR3 sequence: CASSQDETGKETQYF. The CDR3 nucleotides read TGTGCCAGCAGCCAAGACGAGACAGGGAAAGAGACCCAGTACTTC.

The V and J genes are TRBV5-4 and TRBJ2-4, with D possibly TRBD1 on 6 matching bases. The ends were cut back, 0 bases at V and 3 bases at J, with 7 bases in the middle. The CDR3 has 14 residues. Germline loops: CDR1 SGHNT, CDR2 YYREEE (reference sequence). The CDR3 coding sequence is TGTGCCAGCAGCTTGGAGGGGGTCAAAAACATTCAGTACTTC. Protein: CASSLEGVKNIQYF.

Note on this clone: Other DNA sequences of this sample code for an identical CDR3. V gene TRBV2 combines with J gene TRBJ2-5; maybe TRBD2 (7 bases). The CDR3 consists of 14 residues. Germline-derived CDR1 and CDR2 are SNHLY and FYNNEI. Trimming removed 1 base at V and 5 bases at J, with 11 bases between. As DNA, the CDR3 is TGTGCCAGCAGTGAAGGCAGGGGAGGGGAGACCCAGTACTTC. Protein: CASSEGRGGETQYF. Combining the CDR3 with reference TRBV2 and TRBJ2-5 gives the whole variable domain EPEVTQTPSHQVTQMGQEVILRCVPISNHLYFYWYRQILGQKVEFLVSFYNNEISEKSEIFDDQFSVERPDGSNFTLKIRSTKLEDSAMYFCASSEGRGGETQYFGPGTRLLVL.

In its sample, this clone was seen a few times. V gene TRBV2 combines with J gene TRBJ2-7; the D gene is possibly TRBD1 (6 bases). The V gene lost 8 bases and the J gene lost 2 bases, with 10 bases spanning the gap. CDR1 and CDR2 (germline): SNHLY, FYNNEI. This CDR3 has 12 amino acids. The CDR3 DNA is TGTGCCAGCCGGACAGCAACCTACGAGCAGTACTTC. Its protein is CASRTATYEQYF.

V usage is TRBV30 and J usage is TRBJ1-5; D is unresolved. Trimming stripped 0 bases from V and 7 bases from J, with 4 bases between. This CDR3 contains 11 residues. The germline V gene has CDR1 GTSNPN and CDR2 SVGIG (reference sequence). This chain's CDR3 is CAWSVGQPQHF. The CDR3 DNA follows: TGTGCCTGGAGTGTCGGGCAGCCCCAGCATTTT.

J is TRBJ2-4 and V is TRBV28, with D possibly matching TRBD2 (6 bases). V shed 5 bases and J shed 0 bases, with 14 bases lying between them. The CDR3 totals 16 residues. Germline assignment: CDR1 MDHEN and CDR2 SYDVKM. The CDR3 DNA sequence: TGTGCCAGCAGTATGGGACTTCAGCTAGCCAAAAACATTCAGTACTTC. Its protein is CASSMGLQLAKNIQYF.